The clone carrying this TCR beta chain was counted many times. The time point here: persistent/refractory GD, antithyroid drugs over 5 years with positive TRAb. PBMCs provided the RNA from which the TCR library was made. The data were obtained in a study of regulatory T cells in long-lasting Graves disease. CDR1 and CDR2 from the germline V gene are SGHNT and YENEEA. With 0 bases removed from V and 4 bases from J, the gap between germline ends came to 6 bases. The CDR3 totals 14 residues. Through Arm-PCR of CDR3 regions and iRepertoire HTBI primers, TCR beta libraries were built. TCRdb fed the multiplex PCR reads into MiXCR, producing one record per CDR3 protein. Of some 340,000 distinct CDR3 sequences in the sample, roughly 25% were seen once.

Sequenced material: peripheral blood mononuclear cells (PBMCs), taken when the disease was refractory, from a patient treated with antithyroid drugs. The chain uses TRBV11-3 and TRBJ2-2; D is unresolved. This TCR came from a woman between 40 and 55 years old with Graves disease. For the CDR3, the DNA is TGTGCCAGCAGCTTAGAAGTAGGCACCGGGGAGCTGTTTTTT. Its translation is CASSLEVGTGELFF.